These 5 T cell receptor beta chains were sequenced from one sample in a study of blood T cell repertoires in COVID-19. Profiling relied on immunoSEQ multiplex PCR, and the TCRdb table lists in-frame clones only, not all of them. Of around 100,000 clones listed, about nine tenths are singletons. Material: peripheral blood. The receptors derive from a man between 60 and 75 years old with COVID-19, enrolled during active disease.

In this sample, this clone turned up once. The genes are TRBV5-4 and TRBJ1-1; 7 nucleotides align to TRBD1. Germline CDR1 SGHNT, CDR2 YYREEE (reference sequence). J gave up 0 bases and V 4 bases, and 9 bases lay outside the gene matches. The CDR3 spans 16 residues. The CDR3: CASSAGTALMNTEAFF. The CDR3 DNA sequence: TGTGCCAGCAGCGCCGGGACAGCCTTAATGAACACTGAAGCTTTCTTT.

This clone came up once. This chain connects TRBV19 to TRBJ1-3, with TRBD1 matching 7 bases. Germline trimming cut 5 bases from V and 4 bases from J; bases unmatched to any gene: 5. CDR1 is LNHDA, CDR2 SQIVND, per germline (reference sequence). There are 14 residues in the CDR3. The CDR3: CASSAGTEGNTIYF. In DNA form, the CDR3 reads TGTGCCAGTAGTGCGGGGACAGAAGGAAACACCATATATTTT.

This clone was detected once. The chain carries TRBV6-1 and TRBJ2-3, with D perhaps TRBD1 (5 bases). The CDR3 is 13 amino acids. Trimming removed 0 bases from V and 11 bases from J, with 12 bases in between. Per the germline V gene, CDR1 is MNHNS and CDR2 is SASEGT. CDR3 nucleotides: TGTGCCAGCAGTGAAGCGCCAGTAGGGGTGCAGTATTTT. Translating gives CASSEAPVGVQYF.

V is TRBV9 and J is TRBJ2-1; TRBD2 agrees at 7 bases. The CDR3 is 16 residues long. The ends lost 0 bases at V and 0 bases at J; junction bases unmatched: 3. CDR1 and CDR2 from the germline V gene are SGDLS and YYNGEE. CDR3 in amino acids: CASSVGGGSSYNEQFF. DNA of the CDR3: TGTGCCAGCAGCGTAGGGGGCGGGAGCTCCTACAATGAGCAGTTCTTC.

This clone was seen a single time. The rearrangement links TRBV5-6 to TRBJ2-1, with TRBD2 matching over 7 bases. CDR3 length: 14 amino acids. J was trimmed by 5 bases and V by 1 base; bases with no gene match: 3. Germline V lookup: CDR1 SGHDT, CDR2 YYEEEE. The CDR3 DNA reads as TGTGCCAGCAGCTTGTCCCTAGCGGACAATGAGCAGTTCTTC. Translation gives CASSLSLADNEQFF. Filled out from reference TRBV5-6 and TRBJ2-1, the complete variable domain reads DAGVTQSPTHLIKTRGQQVTLRCSPKSGHDTVSWYQQALGQGPQFIFQYYEEEERQRGNFPDRFSGHQFPNYSSELNVNALLLGDSALYLCASSLSLADNEQFFGPGTRLTVL.